The entry below gives a single T cell receptor beta chain sequence along with its context. The data originate from a study of blood T cells in healthy people across ages. A second PCR of roughly 7 to 11 cycles used a sample-barcoded 5' primer and a J-beta primer mix. TCRdb itself ran the 5' RACE reads through MiXCR, one entry per CDR3 protein. Of 750,000 to 850,000 distinct CDR3 sequences in the sample, 20% to 25% are singletons; the top ten hold more than 3%. In germline, CDR1 is DFQATT, CDR2 SNEGSKA (reference sequence). The CDR3 is 18 residues long. After removal of 6 bases from V and 3 bases from J, the junction contained 19 bases not matched to a gene. This sample was shared with a second study, whose subject was T cells of mothers and their children.

The specimen was blood. The sequence derives from a boy between 10 and 17 years old in good health. The chain has TRBV20-1 and TRBJ2-2; 7 nucleotides align to TRBD2. CDR3 protein: CSARSHRLVGGDTGELFF. In DNA form, the CDR3 reads TGCAGTGCCAGATCCCACAGGCTCGTGGGGGGGGACACCGGGGAGCTGTTTTTT.